The 28 T cell receptor beta chains below all came from one sample that was sequenced in a study of T cell responses to AZD1222 COVID-19 vaccine. Method: immunoSEQ multiplex PCR; TCRdb's copy keeps in-frame clones and lacks some. The sample consists of 75,000 to 95,000 clones, 70% to 90% of them appearing once. Here the sequenced sample was peripheral blood, taken 28 days after the second dose of the MenACWY control vaccine. The receptor source for this set is an adult who received the MenACWY meningococcal vaccine as a control.

On this clone itself: One end of the junction fails to match germline, which may point to a read error. V and J are TRBV7-2 and TRBJ1-1; D is possibly TRBD1 (6 bases). The CDR3 is 16 amino acids. Germline values: CDR1 SGHTA, CDR2 FQGNSA. The CDR3 sequence: CASNLGYRDVNTEAFF. CDR3 bases: TGTGCCAGCAACTTAGGTTACAGGGATGTGAACACTGAAGCTTTCTTT.

The chain uses TRBV6-2 or TRBV6-3 and TRBJ1-5; tentatively, D is TRBD1 (5 bases). V lost 3 bases, J lost 5 bases, and 14 bases lay in between. CDR3 size: 15 residues. From germline, CDR1 is MNHEY and CDR2 SVGEGT. The CDR3 DNA follows: TGTGCCAGCAGTTATCGGCAGGGTTGGGATCAGCCCCAGCATTTT. It specifies CASSYRQGWDQPQHF.

This rearrangement joins TRBV4-1 to TRBJ2-5; 9 bases agree with TRBD2. The junction had 8 bases not matched to a gene; V was cut back by 1 base and J by 5 bases. The CDR3 contains 16 residues. The V gene's germline CDR1 is MGHRA and CDR2 YSYEKL. DNA for the CDR3: TGCGCCAGCAGCCAAGGGGTAGCGGGGGCACGGGAGACCCAGTACTTC. Amino acid sequence: CASSQGVAGARETQYF.

The chain employs TRBV12-5 and TRBJ1-2; 7 bases are a match to TRBD1. CDR3 length equals 13 residues. The J segment lost 3 bases and the V segment lost 9 bases, leaving 7 bases of the junction unmatched. Per germline, CDR1 LGHNT and CDR2 FRNRAP. The CDR3 region is CARGEGADYGYTF. The CDR3 DNA is TGTGCTAGGGGTGAGGGGGCGGACTATGGCTACACCTTC.

The chain is built from TRBV6-5 and TRBJ1-1; D is undetermined. Germline V gene data show CDR1 as MNHEY and CDR2 as SVGAGI. This CDR3 has 14 residues. The V and J ends lost 4 bases and 5 bases respectively, with 14 bases between them. CDR3 bases: TGTGCCAGCAGTTCTGGTATAATGGAGACTGAAGCTTTCTTT. Amino acids: CASSSGIMETEAFF.

This clone was detected once. The chain carries TRBV7-8 and TRBJ1-3; D is ambiguous. Germline CDR1 reads SGHVS; CDR2 reads FQNEAQ. The CDR3 is made up of 16 amino acids. The V end lost 7 bases, the J end lost 0 bases, and 16 bases lay between the germline ends. The CDR3 DNA reads as TGTGCCAGCATCGCATCGGCTTGGACCTCTGGAAACACCATATATTTT. Translated: CASIASAWTSGNTIYF.

The V and J genes are TRBV7-2 and TRBJ1-6; D uncertain. Trimming pared 5 bases from V and 8 bases from J, leaving 13 bases between. Germline V gene lookup returns CDR1 SGHTA and CDR2 FQGNSA. CDR3 length equals 14 residues. The CDR3 region has the DNA TGTGCCAGCAGCCAACGAGGCCCGGATTCACCCCTCCACTTT. It encodes CASSQRGPDSPLHF.

V gene TRBV5-1 combines with J gene TRBJ2-4; D might be TRBD1 or TRBD2, each matching 5 bases. This CDR3 is built from 16 residues. Germline V gives CDR1 SGHRS, CDR2 YFSETQ. V was shortened by 0 bases and J by 5 bases, with 15 bases between the two germline ends. CDR3 loop: CASSLGGNSLENIQYF. As DNA, the CDR3 is TGCGCCAGCAGCTTGGGGGGGAACAGCTTGGAAAACATTCAGTACTTC.

The chain carries TRBV5-8 and TRBJ1-1, with TRBD1 identical over 8 bases. CDR3 length: 17 residues. The V gene's germline CDR1 is SGHTS and CDR2 YDEGEE. The V segment lost 6 bases and the J segment 5 bases; nucleotides outside the gene matches: 18. The CDR3 nucleotides read TGTGCCAGCACCGACAGGGGACGCGGTAATCTTATGACTGAAGCTTTCTTT. Translation: CASTDRGRGNLMTEAFF.

This clone has more than one count but fewer than ten. The chain carries TRBV30 and TRBJ2-7, with D possibly matching TRBD2 (5 bases). The V gene lost 3 bases and the J gene lost 3 bases, with 9 bases spanning the gap. This CDR3 has 12 amino acids. Germline CDR1 and CDR2: GTSNPN and SVGIG (reference sequence). For the CDR3, the DNA is TGTGCCTGGAGCGGACGGGACTACGAGCAGTACTTC. Its translation is CAWSGRDYEQYF.

The sample holds a few counts of this clone. V usage is TRBV6-4 and J usage is TRBJ2-3; 9 nucleotides match TRBD2. The V segment lost 3 bases and the J segment 4 bases; nucleotides outside the gene matches: 2. The CDR3 consists of 14 residues. Germline V lookup: CDR1 MRHNA, CDR2 SNTAGT. CDR3 region: CASSEGGGADTQYF. The CDR3, as DNA: TGTGCCAGCAGTGAAGGCGGGGGGGCAGATACGCAGTATTTT.

The rearrangement links TRBV12-3 or TRBV12-4 to TRBJ2-5, with TRBD1 as a possible D gene (6 bases). The CDR3 totals 13 residues. Trimming took 4 bases from V and 3 from J, leaving 9 bases between them. CDR3 sequence: CASSSGQKETQYF. CDR3 DNA sequence: TGTGCCAGCAGTTCCGGACAGAAAGAGACCCAGTACTTC.

The rearrangement joins TRBV7-2 to TRBJ2-3, with a weak D call TRBD2 (5 bases). Germline CDR1 SGHTA, CDR2 FQGNSA. Trimming cost V 3 bases and J 0 bases, with 10 bases left between them. The CDR3 extends over 15 amino acids. DNA of the CDR3: TGTGCCAGCAGCTTCGGGGAGACTAGCACAGATACGCAGTATTTT. Amino acid sequence: CASSFGETSTDTQYF.

The chain combines TRBV29-1 with TRBJ1-2; TRBD1 is a possible D gene (5 bases). Trimming removed 0 bases at V and 8 bases at J, with 13 bases between. The CDR3 totals 13 residues. CDR1 is SQVTM and CDR2 is ANQGSEA in the germline V gene. The CDR3 DNA sequence: TGCAGCGTTGAAGAAGGCGGGGGATGGGGCTACACCTTC. This encodes CSVEEGGGWGYTF.

CDR3 loop: CASSPLTSGARNEQFF. CDR3 DNA: TGTGCCAGCAGCCCACTGACTAGCGGGGCTAGAAATGAGCAGTTCTTC. The chain joins TRBV7-9 to TRBJ2-1; 11 bases line up with TRBD2. The germline V gene encodes CDR1 SEHNR and CDR2 FQNEAQ (reference sequence). The CDR3 sequence is 16 residues long. The V segment lost 5 bases and the J segment 7 bases; nucleotides outside the gene matches: 10. The variable domain in full, completed from reference TRBV7-9 and TRBJ2-1, reads DTGVSQNPRHKITKRGQNVTFRCDPISEHNRLYWYRQTLGQGPEFLTYFQNEAQLEKSRLLSDRFSAERPKGSFSTLEIQRTEQGDSAMYLCASSPLTSGARNEQFFGPGTRLTVL.

The chain recombines TRBV28 with TRBJ1-1; D might be TRBD1 (5 bases). Per germline, CDR1 MDHEN and CDR2 SYDVKM. CDR3 length: 15 residues. The V and J ends lost 3 bases and 5 bases respectively, with 16 bases between them. In DNA form, the CDR3 reads TGTGCCAGCAGTTTGGTCAGGGCGGGTGGGACTGAAGCTTTCTTT. This sequence encodes CASSLVRAGGTEAFF.

This rearrangement joins TRBV7-9 to TRBJ2-1; 8 bases align to TRBD2. Per germline, CDR1 SEHNR and CDR2 FQNEAQ (reference sequence). Trimming removed 8 bases from V and 6 bases from J; junction bases left unmatched: 6. The CDR3 is 13 amino acids. CDR3 bases: TGTGCCAGCTTAAACGGGGGGGCCAATGAGCAGTTCTTC. Residues: CASLNGGANEQFF.

The V call is TRBV30, the J call TRBJ2-6; TRBD2 is a possible D gene (5 bases). This CDR3 has 18 amino acids. V was shortened by 2 bases and J by 0 bases, with 17 bases between the two germline ends. CDR1 GTSNPN and CDR2 SVGIG come from the germline V gene (reference sequence). The CDR3 bases are TGTGCCTGGAGTTGGTCGGGGTCAATTCTCTCTGGGGCCAACGTCCTGACTTTC. As protein: CAWSWSGSILSGANVLTF.

The chain recombines TRBV4-2 with TRBJ2-7; D perhaps matches TRBD1 (6 bases). The CDR3 consists of 13 residues. V gave up 0 bases and J gave up 7 bases, with 10 bases separating them. The germline V gene encodes CDR1 LGHNA and CDR2 YNFKEQ. The CDR3 is CASSQDGGREQYF. CDR3 nucleotide sequence: TGTGCCAGCAGCCAAGATGGGGGCAGAGAGCAGTACTTC.

The chain uses TRBV15 and TRBJ2-5; D is possibly TRBD2 (5 bases). The CDR3 runs to 15 residues. V was trimmed by 1 base and J by 5 bases, leaving 14 bases between them. Per the germline V gene, CDR1 is LNHNV and CDR2 is YYDKDF (reference sequence). DNA for the CDR3: TGTGCCACCAGCAGAGGCGAGGGCTTCGGTGAGACCCAGTACTTC. Its protein product is CATSRGEGFGETQYF.

The chain combines TRBV6-5 with TRBJ1-3; TRBD1 matches 8 bases. CDR1 is MNHEY, CDR2 SVGAGI, per germline. The ends lost 2 bases at V and 8 bases at J; junction bases unmatched: 5. The CDR3 is made up of 14 amino acids. This CDR3 is CASSYRDRQDTIYF. CDR3 in DNA: TGTGCCAGCAGTTACCGGGACAGGCAGGACACCATATATTTT.

This clone is a singleton in its sample. This chain connects TRBV7-9 to TRBJ2-4, with D maybe TRBD2 (5 bases). The CDR3 sequence is 14 residues long. Per germline, CDR1 SEHNR and CDR2 FQNEAQ (reference sequence). V shed 5 bases and J shed 6 bases, with 14 bases lying between them. The CDR3 spells CASSLDNGGNIQYF. DNA for the CDR3: TGTGCCAGCAGCCTAGACAACGGAGGAAACATTCAGTACTTC.

V and J are TRBV10-3 and TRBJ1-1, with D unresolved. Trimming removed 0 bases from V and 7 bases from J, with 6 bases in between. The CDR3 has 12 amino acids. Germline V gives CDR1 ENHRY, CDR2 SYGVKD. This CDR3 is CAISESLGEAFF. CDR3 DNA sequence: TGTGCCATCAGTGAGTCTCTGGGTGAAGCTTTCTTT.

This clone is a singleton in its sample. The genes are TRBV28 and TRBJ2-7; D assignment may be TRBD1 or TRBD2 (6 bases each). The CDR3 is 15 residues long. V was cut by 6 bases and J by 7 bases, with 22 bases left in between. The germline gives CDR1 MDHEN, CDR2 SYDVKM. CDR3 residues: CASRPPGDARGEQYF. The CDR3 bases are TGTGCCAGCAGACCCCCAGGGGACGCCCGGGGGGAGCAGTACTTC.

The chain recombines TRBV7-9 with TRBJ1-4; 7 bases map to TRBD1. This CDR3 contains 15 residues. With 5 bases clipped from V and 1 base from J, the junction kept 4 bases outside the gene matches. CDR1 and CDR2 from the germline V gene are SEHNR and FQNEAQ (reference sequence). This chain's CDR3 is CASSPSGGTNEKLFF. The CDR3 DNA sequence: TGTGCCAGCAGCCCCTCAGGGGGAACTAATGAAAAACTGTTTTTT.

The chain employs TRBV14 and TRBJ1-6, with no clear D. Germline V gene data show CDR1 as SGHDN and CDR2 as FVKESK. The CDR3 runs to 15 residues. V lost 0 bases to trimming and J lost 1 base, with 4 bases between them. CDR3: CASSQDVSYNSPLHF. The CDR3 DNA reads TGTGCCAGCAGCCAAGATGTTTCCTATAATTCACCCCTCCACTTT.

The chain recombines TRBV30 with TRBJ2-3, with D uncertain. The CDR3 has 12 residues. Germline V lookup: CDR1 GTSNPN, CDR2 SVGIG (reference sequence). Trimming stripped 5 bases from V and 4 bases from J, with 10 bases between. CDR3 in DNA: TGTGCCTGGGGCCATAGAGCAGATACGCAGTATTTT. This translates into CAWGHRADTQYF.

The chain has TRBV5-6 and TRBJ1-5; unclear D gene. The germline gives CDR1 SGHDT, CDR2 YYEEEE. The CDR3 runs 13 residues. V lost 2 bases, J lost 3 bases, and 6 bases lay in between. CDR3 sequence (DNA): TGTGCCAGCAGCTTCGGGATCAATCAGCCCCAGCATTTT. Its translation is CASSFGINQPQHF.